Following are 26 T cell receptor beta chains from one sample sequenced in a study of CD8+ T cells in alopecia areata. Sorting relied on CD4, CD8alpha, NKG2D, NKG2ACE and other markers applied to pooled cutaneous lymph node cells. After isolation, RNA underwent reverse transcription to generate cDNA as the sequencing template. TCRdb's copy holds only in-frame clones and misses some; the assay was immunoSEQ multiplex PCR. The repertoire consists of approximately 300,000 clones, none detected only once. Sequencing was done on a sample of CD4+ T cells sorted from a lymph node. These receptors were obtained from a C3H/HeJ mouse with alopecia areata. The strain bears MHC haplotype H2-k.

This clone was observed a few times. Gene names refer to mouse genes. The read ends 4 residues shy of where the CDR3 ends; the end is completed using the germline J gene. V gene TRBV5 combines with J gene TRBJ2-7; D is uncertain. Germline V gene data show CDR1 as LGHNA and CDR2 as YNLKQL (reference sequence). This CDR3 spans 14 amino acids. V lost 0 bases and J lost 2, with 8 bases in between. The CDR3: CASSQDPDTYEQYF. The covered CDR3 bases are TGTGCCAGCAGCCAAGATCCCGACACCTAT.

This clone was seen a few times. The gene names here belong to mouse. The read ends 4 residues before the CDR3 terminus; that terminus is restored from the germline J gene. The J gene is TRBJ2-3, the V gene TRBV29; TRBD1 might be the D (5 bases). Germline values: CDR1 MSHET, CDR2 SYDVDS. This CDR3 has 14 residues. Between the trimmed V and J ends, which lost 4 bases and 1 base, there was a span of 9 bases. This CDR3 reads CASSSPGRAETLYF. Incomplete CDR3 DNA: TGTGCTAGCAGTTCCCCAGGGCGTGCAGAA.

To note about this clone: Gene labels here are mouse ones. The CDR3 extends 4 residues past the end of the read, so its final part is completed from the germline J gene. The chain couples TRBV1 to TRBJ2-1; 9 bases are a match to TRBD2. The length of the CDR3 is 14 residues. Germline V gives CDR1 NSQYPW, CDR2 LRSPGD (reference sequence). The chain's CDR3 is CTCSADWGGSEQFF. The covered CDR3 bases are TGCACCTGCAGTGCAGACTGGGGGGGATCT. The whole variable domain, remainder taken from reference TRBV1 and TRBJ2-1, is VTLLEQNPRWRLVPRGQAVNLRCILKNSQYPWMSWYQQDLQKQLQWLFTLRSPGDKEVKSLPGADYLATRVTDTELRLQVANMSQGRTLYCTCSADWGGSEQFFGPGTRLTVL.

Only a few counts were recorded for this clone. Gene labels here are mouse ones. The CDR3 is cut off 4 residues early in the read; its end comes from the germline J gene. The rearrangement uses TRBV13-1 and TRBJ2-2; 7 bases line up with TRBD1. The CDR3 sequence is 15 residues long. Unmatched junction bases numbered 5, after V lost 5 bases and J lost 1 base. The germline gives CDR1 NSHNY, CDR2 SYGAGN. The CDR3: CASSLDRVNTGQLYF. The sequenced part of the CDR3 DNA is TGTGCCAGCAGCCTCGACAGGGTAAACACCGGG.

This clone was seen only a few times. The listed genes are named as in mouse. The CDR3 end falls 4 residues outside the read, so it is completed with the germline J gene. This chain links TRBV13-3 with TRBJ2-7; possibly TRBD1 for D (6 bases). Germline CDR1 NNHDY, CDR2 SYVADS. This CDR3 is built from 14 residues. The part of the CDR3 DNA that was read is TGTGCCAGCTCAGGGGAGGTTTGGGATTAT. It translates to CASSGEVWDY. From start to end, the CDR3 is CASSGEVWDYEQYF.

About this clone itself: Gene and germline names: mouse. The read stops 4 residues short of the end of the CDR3; the missing end is completed from the germline J gene. The chain joins TRBV13-1 to TRBJ2-2; 9 bases fit TRBD2. The length of the CDR3 is 16 residues. The V segment lost 3 bases and the J segment 3 bases; nucleotides outside the gene matches: 6. In germline, CDR1 is NSHNY, CDR2 SYGAGN. CDR3 in amino acids: CASSVRLGADTGQLYF. CDR3 DNA, as far as it was read: TGTGCCAGCAGTGTCCGACTGGGGGCGGACACCGGG.

This clone was recorded a few times. Gene names denote mouse genes. Read data end 4 residues before the CDR3 end; the end is taken from the germline J gene. This chain links TRBV13-3 with TRBJ2-1; possibly TRBD2 for D (5 bases). The CDR3 is made up of 10 amino acids. Germline V gene sequence: CDR1 NNHDY, CDR2 SYVADS. The chain's CDR3 is CASRDSEQFF. Incomplete CDR3 DNA: TGTGCCAGCAGGGACTCT.

A remark on this clone: The gene names given are mouse names. The read comes to an end 4 residues before the CDR3 does, leaving the germline J gene to fill in the end. The V gene is TRBV5, the J gene TRBJ2-7; the D is unclear. Germline V gene sequence: CDR1 LGHNA, CDR2 YNLKQL (reference sequence). This CDR3 has 11 amino acids. The DNA read from the CDR3 is TGTGCCAGCAGCCACAATTAT. It yields the protein CASSHNY. The whole CDR3 region reads CASSHNYEQYF.

There are a few counts of this clone. Germline and genes here are mouse. From the germline J gene comes the end of the CDR3, since the read stops 4 residues before it. The V call is TRBV5, the J call TRBJ2-1, with 9 bases matching TRBD2. Germline loops: CDR1 LGHNA, CDR2 YNLKQL (reference sequence). The CDR3 totals 14 residues. The CDR3 sequence: CASSQVGGRAEQFF. The sequenced CDR3 bases are TGTGCCAGCAGCCAAGTGGGGGGGCGGGCT.

This clone was seen a few times. Mouse gene names and germline throughout. The sequenced fragment ends 4 residues before the CDR3 boundary, so the rest is inferred from the germline J gene. The rearrangement links TRBV5 to TRBJ2-5, with 14 bases lining up with TRBD2. V was pared by 0 bases and J by 2 bases, with 7 bases of the junction left unmatched. In germline, CDR1 is LGHNA, CDR2 YNLKQL (reference sequence). The CDR3 runs to 19 residues. CDR3 bases read: TGTGCCAGCAGCCAAGAATGGGACTGGGGGGGCGCCGGCCAAGAC. It codes for CASSQEWDWGGAGQD. The full CDR3 protein is CASSQEWDWGGAGQDTQYF.

About this clone itself: Gene labels here are mouse ones. With the read ending 3 residues before the CDR3 end, the germline J gene is used to fill in that end. The chain uses TRBV5 and TRBJ1-6; D remains ambiguous. TRBJ1-6 is identified as an open reading frame with a role that is uncertain. Per germline, CDR1 LGHNA and CDR2 YNLKQL (reference sequence). V lost 3 bases to trimming and J lost 0 bases, with 9 bases between them. The CDR3 has 16 amino acids. Here the CDR3 reads CASSHTALSYNSPLYF. The covered CDR3 bases are TGTGCCAGCAGCCACACAGCCCTTTCCTATAATTCGCCC.

As to this clone: Gene names are the mouse ones. The CDR3 is cut off 4 residues early in the read; its end comes from the germline J gene. J is TRBJ2-5 and V is TRBV13-1, with 10 bases that match TRBD2. CDR3 size: 14 residues. CDR1 NSHNY and CDR2 SYGAGN come from the germline V gene. This CDR3 reads CASSARLGGDTQYF. The sequenced CDR3 bases are TGTGCCAGCAGTGCGAGACTGGGGGGAGAC.

In its sample, this clone was seen a few times. The gene names given are mouse names. The read comes to an end 4 residues before the CDR3 does, leaving the germline J gene to fill in the end. The rearrangement uses TRBV31 and TRBJ2-4; 12 bases match TRBD2. The CDR3 extends over 14 amino acids. Trimming cost V 7 bases and J 1 base; bases outside gene matches: 3. The germline gives CDR1 GKSSPN, CDR2 SITVG. The sequenced part of the CDR3 DNA is TGTGCCTCCCGGACTGGGGGGGGTCAAAAC. Translated, it gives CASRTGGGQN. From start to end, the CDR3 is CASRTGGGQNTLYF.

This clone was detected only a few times. Genes here carry mouse names. The sequence runs out 4 residues before the end of the CDR3; the remainder is reconstructed from the germline J gene. V gene TRBV13-1 combines with J gene TRBJ2-1; 8 nucleotides line up with TRBD2. Germline CDR1 NSHNY, CDR2 SYGAGN. This CDR3 region has 16 residues. The junction had 3 bases not matched to a gene; V was cut back by 1 base and J by 0 bases. CDR3 DNA (partial): TGTGCCAGCAGTGATTCTGGGGGGTATAACTATGCT. Encoded protein: CASSDSGGYNYA. The full-length CDR3 reads as CASSDSGGYNYAEQFF.

On this clone: Gene names and germline match the mouse. The read finishes 4 residues shy of the CDR3 end, and the germline J gene is used to complete it. The V gene is TRBV14, the J gene TRBJ2-3, with 7 bases lining up with TRBD1. Unmatched junction bases numbered 5, after V lost 3 bases and J lost 1 base. The germline V gene encodes CDR1 SGHDT and CDR2 FRDEAV. The CDR3 extends over 15 amino acids. CDR3 amino acids: CASSSSGTGAETLYF. The CDR3 bases that were read are TGTGCCAGCAGTTCCTCCGGGACAGGTGCAGAA.

In its sample, this clone was seen a few times. Genes here carry mouse names. The read comes to an end 4 residues before the CDR3 does, leaving the germline J gene to fill in the end. The chain is built from TRBV13-3 and TRBJ2-3; perhaps TRBD1 as D (6 bases). V gave up 4 bases and J gave up 4 bases, with 13 bases separating them. Germline CDR1 reads NNHDY; CDR2 reads SYVADS. The CDR3 extends over 14 amino acids. The sequenced CDR3 bases are TGTGCCAGCAGTCCAGGCAGGGGAACAGAA. Amino acids: CASSPGRGTE. The whole CDR3 reads CASSPGRGTETLYF.

This clone was recorded a few times. Genes here carry mouse names. The read gets to within 4 residues of the CDR3 end, and the germline J gene fills in the rest. Additional DNA sequences in this sample encode the identical CDR3. The chain employs TRBV13-1 and TRBJ2-3, with 9 bases identical to TRBD2. The CDR3 is made up of 13 amino acids. Germline V lookup: CDR1 NSHNY, CDR2 SYGAGN. The chain's CDR3 is CASSGTGVETLYF. Incomplete CDR3 DNA: TGTGCCAGCAGTGGGACTGGGGTAGAA.

As to this clone: These gene names are mouse names. Read coverage stops 4 residues before the CDR3 terminus; the germline J gene supplies the remainder. Other DNA sequences from this sample encode an identical CDR3 as well. The rearrangement links TRBV1 to TRBJ2-1, with TRBD2 identical over 9 bases. V shed 3 bases and J 0 bases; nucleotides not matched to a gene: 0. The V gene's germline CDR1 is NSQYPW and CDR2 LRSPGD (reference sequence). The CDR3 sequence is 15 residues long. The CDR3 here is CTCSAGGANYAEQFF. The sequenced part of the CDR3 DNA is TGCACCTGCAGTGCTGGGGGGGCTAACTATGCT.

This clone has a handful of counts. The gene symbols are mouse symbols. Read data end 4 residues before the CDR3 end; the end is taken from the germline J gene. The chain links TRBV13-1 to TRBJ2-2; 8 nucleotides match TRBD1. Germline values: CDR1 NSHNY, CDR2 SYGAGN. With 5 bases clipped from V and 3 bases from J, the junction kept 3 bases outside the gene matches. This CDR3 is 14 amino acids long. CDR3 region: CASRQGVDTGQLYF. The sequenced part of the CDR3 DNA is TGTGCCAGCAGACAGGGGGTGGACACCGGG.

A few counts support this clone. Gene names refer to mouse genes. The CDR3 end is not reached by the read, which stops 4 residues before it; the germline J gene fills it in. The chain has TRBV4 and TRBJ1-2; D perhaps matches TRBD1 (6 bases). Germline-derived CDR1 and CDR2 are LGHDT and YNNKQL (reference sequence). V dropped 4 bases and J dropped 0 bases, with 12 bases sitting between them. CDR3 length equals 15 residues. The CDR3 spells CASSFPGQANSDYTF. The part of the CDR3 DNA that was read is TGTGCCAGCAGCTTTCCGGGACAAGCAAACTCC.

The table lists this clone with a few counts. The genes are named according to mouse. The read terminates 4 residues ahead of where the CDR3 ends, so the germline J gene completes it. The chain is built from TRBV19 and TRBJ2-4; weak D call: TRBD2 (7 bases). The V end was cut by 2 bases, the J end by 0 bases, with 10 bases between. Germline CDR1 FNHDT, CDR2 SITEND (reference sequence). The CDR3 is 15 residues long. Here the CDR3 reads CASSMLGASQNTLYF. The CDR3 bases that were read are TGTGCCAGCAGTATGCTGGGGGCTAGTCAAAAC. The complete variable domain, with remaining parts taken from reference TRBV19 and TRBJ2-4, reads GGIITQTPKFLIGQEGQKLTLKCQQNFNHDTMYWYRQDSGKGLRLIYYSITENDLQKGDLSEGYDASREKKSSFSLTVTSAQKNEMAVFLCASSMLGASQNTLYFGAGTRLSVL.

This clone was detected only a few times. The genes and germline here are from mouse. The CDR3 end falls 4 residues outside the read, so it is completed with the germline J gene. V usage is TRBV19 and J usage is TRBJ1-1; D not certain. The V and J ends lost 7 bases and 0 bases respectively, with 4 bases between them. The length of the CDR3 is 11 residues. From germline, CDR1 is FNHDT and CDR2 SITEND (reference sequence). CDR3 protein: CASVANTEVFF. The covered CDR3 bases are TGTGCCAGCGTAGCAAACACA.

A word on this clone: The germline and genes are mouse ones. Read data end 4 residues before the CDR3 end; the end is taken from the germline J gene. V usage is TRBV19 and J usage is TRBJ2-3; possible D gene TRBD1, 5 bases. The CDR3 totals 15 residues. V gave up 1 base and J gave up 2 bases, with 11 bases separating them. Germline values: CDR1 FNHDT, CDR2 SITEND (reference sequence). CDR3 bases read: TGTGCCAGCAGTATACCAGGGCCTGATGCAGAA. Protein: CASSIPGPDAE. The whole CDR3 reads CASSIPGPDAETLYF.

This clone was counted a few times. Each gene name is a mouse one. The CDR3 goes on 4 residues after the read ends, and that part is filled in from the germline J gene. The genes are TRBV2 and TRBJ2-2; 11 bases agree with TRBD2. The CDR3 extends over 15 amino acids. V shed 4 bases and J 6 bases; nucleotides not matched to a gene: 4. The germline gives CDR1 LGHNA, CDR2 YSYQKL. This CDR3 is CASSLGLGGPGQLYF. Partial CDR3 DNA: TGTGCCAGCAGCCTCGGACTGGGGGGCCCCGGG.

This clone showed up many times. The gene symbols are mouse symbols. Partial CDR3 DNA: TGTGCCAGCAGAGAGAGGGGGTCAAACACCGGG. Its protein product is CASRERGSNTG. The whole CDR3 reads CASRERGSNTGQLYF. V usage is TRBV19 and J usage is TRBJ2-2, with D perhaps matching TRBD1 (6 bases). The CDR3 goes on 4 residues after the read ends, and that part is filled in from the germline J gene. The CDR3 loop spans 15 amino acids. The ends were cut back, 5 bases at V and 0 bases at J, with 11 bases in the middle. Germline V gene lookup returns CDR1 FNHDT and CDR2 SITEND (reference sequence).

This clone was recorded at least ten times. Mouse germline and gene names are used. The read terminates 4 residues ahead of where the CDR3 ends, so the germline J gene completes it. The gene calls are TRBV14 and TRBJ2-2; TRBD2 matches at 7 bases. The ends lost 5 bases at V and 0 bases at J; junction bases unmatched: 4. The CDR3 runs 15 residues. From germline, CDR1 is SGHDT and CDR2 FRDEAV. CDR3 residues: CASRHWGTNTGQLYF. The sequenced part of the CDR3 DNA is TGTGCCAGCAGGCACTGGGGCACAAACACCGGG.